This TCR beta chain emerged from a study of shared clonotypes between healthy human individuals. Study in general: Donors consisted of two women and three men between 18 and 49. Study-wide points: Rarefaction showed sorted-subset sequencing was incomplete despite large depth. In contrast to clonotypes shared by all four donors, non-shared clonotypes had lower generation probabilities.

Assay: immunoSEQ multiplex PCR; the TCRdb copy retains only in-frame clones and omits some. The sample gives 2 million to 3 million clones, 93% of which show up once; around 0.37% is in the top ten. Turning to this clone: Its antigen is not known.

Germline V CDR1 and CDR2: SGHTA, FQGNSA. CDR3 size: 16 residues. The V and J ends lost 1 base and 0 bases respectively, with 13 bases between them. There were no recent acute infections or vaccinations among the donors, who were healthy HIV-negative adults. The sample was naive CD4+ T cells from PBMCs. Noted subset: CD45RA+ positively selected. This receptor was taken from a man aged 18 to 30 in good health. Some clones in this sample may be carry-over from other donors' samples. V usage is TRBV7-2 and J usage is TRBJ2-7; D is ambiguous. CDR3 protein: CASSLGPAPSSYEQYF. In DNA form, the CDR3 reads TGTGCCAGCAGCTTAGGCCCAGCGCCAAGCTCCTACGAGCAGTACTTC.